What follows are 13 T cell receptor beta chains derived from one specimen sequenced in a study of blood T cells in healthy people across ages. The authors ran a second PCR of about 6 to 11 cycles using a sample-barcoded 5' primer and a J-beta primer mix. Via MiXCR, TCRdb re-called the 5' RACE reads, giving one row per CDR3 protein. Found here are about a million distinct CDR3 sequences, around two fifths of them singletons; the top ten hold about 12%. Sequencing was performed on blood. These receptors all stem from a man younger than 30 in good health.

This clonotype showed up just once. The chain has TRBV10-3 and TRBJ2-2, with D maybe TRBD1 (6 bases). Looked up from germline, CDR1 is ENHRY and CDR2 is SYGVKD. This CDR3 comprises 11 residues. The germline V and J ends were trimmed by 10 bases and 6 bases, with 9 bases remaining between them. In DNA, the CDR3 is TGTGCCACCTCAGGGGCCGGGGAGCTGTTTTTT. This gives the protein CATSGAGELFF.

This chain connects TRBV9 to TRBJ2-1, with 10 bases that match TRBD2. The CDR3 is made up of 20 amino acids. Looked up from germline, CDR1 is SGDLS and CDR2 is YYNGEE. V shed 0 bases, J shed 0 bases, and the junction held 12 bases outside the gene matches. The CDR3: CASSVDLGSGGPRSYNEQFF. The CDR3 DNA follows: TGTGCCAGCAGCGTAGATTTGGGTAGCGGGGGGCCCCGCTCCTACAATGAGCAGTTCTTC.

The rearrangement links TRBV10-3 to TRBJ2-1, with TRBD2 identical over 7 bases. The J segment lost 8 bases and the V segment lost 4 bases, leaving 11 bases of the junction unmatched. The CDR3 is made up of 15 amino acids. CDR1 ENHRY and CDR2 SYGVKD come from the germline V gene. DNA for the CDR3: TGTGCCATCAGTGCCCTTGGCGGGGGAGGCTATGAGCAGTTCTTC. As protein: CAISALGGGGYEQFF.

The chain links TRBV6-5 to TRBJ1-2; a possible D gene is TRBD1 (6 bases). Trimming removed 6 bases at V and 4 bases at J, with 9 bases between. The CDR3 is 12 amino acids. CDR1 is MNHEY, CDR2 SVGAGI, per germline. In DNA form, the CDR3 reads TGTGCCAGCAGAGGGACAATCTATGGCTACACCTTC. Translated, it gives CASRGTIYGYTF.

Notes on this clonotype: Its ends do not fully match the called genes, so a read error is possible. V usage is TRBV7-7 and J usage is TRBJ2-1; a weak D match, TRBD2 (6 bases). Germline CDR1 is SSHAT and CDR2 is FNYEAQ (reference sequence). This CDR3 spans 16 amino acids. In DNA, the CDR3 is TGTGCTAGCAGCTTGGGCTCGCGGGGCTCCTACAATGAGCAGTTCTTC. Encoded protein: CASSLGSRGSYNEQFF.

The V call is TRBV7-2, the J call TRBJ1-2, with a weak D call TRBD1 (5 bases). The CDR3 runs to 13 residues. V lost 1 base to trimming and J lost 8 bases, with 11 bases between them. Germline CDR1 SGHTA, CDR2 FQGNSA. CDR3 sequence: CASSLGQRGGYTF. In DNA, the CDR3 is TGTGCCAGCAGCTTAGGACAGAGAGGGGGCTACACCTTC.

The CDR3 DNA reads TGTGCCAGCAGCTCGAACAGGGGGTTGGTAAATACATACACTGAAGCTTTCTTT. It is translated as CASSSNRGLVNTYTEAFF. This chain uses TRBV7-9 with TRBJ1-1; 8 bases map to TRBD1. This CDR3 is 18 amino acids long. After removal of 4 bases from V and 3 bases from J, the junction contained 16 bases not matched to a gene. The V gene's germline CDR1 is SEHNR and CDR2 FQNEAQ (reference sequence).

The chain recombines TRBV20-1 with TRBJ1-3; 7 bases align to TRBD1. Germline CDR1 is DFQATT and CDR2 is SNEGSKA (reference sequence). This CDR3 contains 16 residues. The V gene end was trimmed by 2 bases and the J gene end by 4 bases; junction bases not matched to a gene: 11. CDR3 in amino acids: CSARITGSRGGNTIYF. The CDR3 bases are TGCAGTGCTAGAATAACGGGCTCCAGGGGGGGAAACACCATATATTTT.

The table lists this clonotype with a few counts. V gene TRBV20-1 combines with J gene TRBJ1-2; maybe TRBD1 (5 bases). This CDR3 region has 13 residues. CDR1 and CDR2 (germline): DFQATT, SNEGSKA (reference sequence). V lost 5 bases and J 2 bases, leaving 12 bases between the germline ends. The CDR3 protein is CSAVRRANYGYTF. CDR3 nucleotides: TGCAGTGCTGTTCGCAGGGCGAACTATGGCTACACCTTC.

A few counts support this clonotype. This chain links TRBV5-1 with TRBJ1-1, with D uncertain. This CDR3 comprises 14 residues. Germline CDR1 reads SGHRS; CDR2 reads YFSETQ. The V end lost 3 bases, the J end lost 3 bases, and 12 bases lay between the germline ends. In DNA, the CDR3 is TGCGCCAGCAGCTCAGGAAACGGGGACACTGAAGCTTTCTTT. Its translation: CASSSGNGDTEAFF.

The chain carries TRBV6-1 and TRBJ2-7, with TRBD1 matching over 10 bases. Per germline, CDR1 MNHNS and CDR2 SASEGT. This CDR3 comprises 17 residues. V lost 3 bases, J lost 0 bases, and 8 bases stayed unmatched. The CDR3, as DNA: TGTGCCAGCAGTGATTATATCGGGACAGGGGTCTCCTACGAGCAGTACTTC. Residues: CASSDYIGTGVSYEQYF.

The chain couples TRBV7-2 to TRBJ1-1, with D possibly matching TRBD1 (5 bases). There are 12 residues in the CDR3. Germline CDR1 reads SGHTA; CDR2 reads FQGNSA. V gave up 6 bases and J gave up 8 bases, with 13 bases separating them. The CDR3 here is CASRQTGQEAFF. In nucleotides, the CDR3 is TGTGCCAGCAGACAAACCGGACAAGAAGCTTTCTTT.

Only a few counts were recorded for this clonotype. The gene calls are TRBV3-1 and TRBJ2-4, with 7 positions matching TRBD1. The CDR3 has 15 residues. Germline CDR1 and CDR2: LGHDT and YNNKEL (reference sequence). The V segment lost 8 bases and the J segment 4 bases; nucleotides outside the gene matches: 11. The CDR3 region has the DNA TGTGCCAGCTCGTCAGGACAGGTTTTTAAAAACATTCAGTACTTC. Amino acid sequence: CASSSGQVFKNIQYF. Complete variable domain (other parts from reference TRBV3-1 and TRBJ2-4): DTAVSQTPKYLVTQMGNDKSIKCEQNLGHDTMYWYKQDSKKFLKIMFSYNNKELIINETVPNRFSPKSPDKAHLNLHINSLELGDSAVYFCASSSGQVFKNIQYFGAGTRLSVL.